The next 23 T cell receptor beta chains were all read from a single sample in a study of vaccination effects on CD4 cells after COVID-19. Expansion with viral peptide pools was applied to antigen-specific CD4+ T cells by the ViraFEST assay prior to sequencing. Researchers isolated CD4+ T cells once approximately 10 days of culture had elapsed. Each vaccine recipient was nucleocapsid antibody negative and had no prior SARS-CoV-2 infection. The repertoire was sequenced with immunoSEQ multiplex PCR; TCRdb's copy has only in-frame clones and lacks some. Among roughly 53,000 clones listed, approximately 75% were seen once. The antigens of these receptors remain unknown. The sequences come from CD4+ T cells from PBMCs cultured with HCoV-OC43 spike peptides, collected before COVID-19 vaccination. Subset given: HCoV-OC43 spike overlapping peptide pool stimulation. The receptors were gathered from a human donor who received a COVID-19 vaccine.

The rearrangement joins TRBV11-2 to TRBJ2-7; no reliable D call. V dropped 5 bases and J dropped 6 bases, with 20 bases sitting between them. Germline CDR1 reads SGHAT; CDR2 reads FQNNGV. The CDR3 is 15 residues long. CDR3 in DNA: TGTGCCAGCAGCCCTGCGCGGCAGGCCCTGACCGAGCAGTACGTC. This translates into CASSPARQALTEQYV.

This rearrangement joins TRBV25-1 to TRBJ1-6; possible D gene TRBD1, 6 bases. Germline V gene sequence: CDR1 MGHDK, CDR2 SYGVNS. Trimming cost V 5 bases and J 10 bases, with 15 bases left between them. The CDR3 spans 14 residues. CDR3 amino acids: CASSTQGQGSPLHF. Written as DNA, the CDR3 is TGTGCCAGCAGTACGCAGGGGCAAGGGTCACCCCTCCACTTT.

V and J are TRBV5-1 and TRBJ1-3, with a possible D match to TRBD1 (6 bases). There are 15 residues in the CDR3. Trimming pared 3 bases from V and 4 bases from J, leaving 14 bases between. Germline-derived CDR1 and CDR2 are SGHRS and YFSETQ. CDR3 DNA: TGCGCCAGCAGCTCACAGGGCAATCAAGGAAACACCATATATTTT. Its translation: CASSSQGNQGNTIYF.

The J gene is TRBJ1-4, the V gene TRBV29-1; D is undetermined. Germline V lookup: CDR1 SQVTM, CDR2 ANQGSEA. This CDR3 spans 12 amino acids. V lost 4 bases and J 5 bases, leaving 8 bases between the germline ends. The CDR3 loop is CSVVGLNEKLFF. As DNA, the CDR3 is TGCAGCGTTGTAGGTCTGAATGAAAAACTGTTTTTT.

The chain carries TRBV6-2 or TRBV6-3 and TRBJ1-1, with D uncertain. Germline V lookup: CDR1 MNHEY, CDR2 SVGEGT. CDR3 length: 13 residues. Trimming cost V 0 bases and J 7 bases, with 9 bases left between them. The CDR3 region has the DNA TGTGCCAGCAGTTACTCGGTTTGGGGTGAAGCTTTCTTT. Translated, it gives CASSYSVWGEAFF.

V is TRBV18 and J is TRBJ1-3, with 7 bases identical to TRBD1. Germline V gene sequence: CDR1 KGHSH, CDR2 LQKENI. V was pared by 3 bases and J by 1 base, with 3 bases of the junction left unmatched. The CDR3 contains 15 residues. The CDR3 nucleotides read TGTGCCAGCTCACCGACAGGGTTGTCTGGAAACACCATATATTTT. Translation: CASSPTGLSGNTIYF.

The chain carries TRBV6-6 and TRBJ2-3, with a weak D call TRBD1 (7 bases). This CDR3 is built from 13 residues. V was shortened by 6 bases and J by 6 bases, with 13 bases between the two germline ends. CDR1 and CDR2 (germline): MNHNY, SVGAGI (reference sequence). The CDR3 spells CASRPSGGDTQYF. The CDR3 DNA reads as TGTGCCAGCAGGCCATCAGGGGGGGATACGCAGTATTTT.

The chain links TRBV6-6 to TRBJ2-1; possible D gene TRBD2, 6 bases. Germline assignment: CDR1 MNHNY and CDR2 SVGAGI (reference sequence). The CDR3 is made up of 15 amino acids. Trimming left V 5 bases short and J 6 bases short, with 17 bases between. The CDR3 coding sequence is TGTGCCAGCAGTAAAGCCGGGACTGTAACCAATGAGCAGTTCTTC. Protein: CASSKAGTVTNEQFF.

The chain links TRBV7-3 to TRBJ2-1, with D uncertain. Trimming took off 0 bases at V and 4 bases at J, with 4 bases between the two ends. The germline V gene has CDR1 SGHTA and CDR2 FQGTGA. The CDR3 covers 13 residues. CDR3 bases: TGTGCCAGCAGCTTAACGACATACAATGAGCAGTTCTTC. The encoded protein is CASSLTTYNEQFF.

The chain recombines TRBV4-1 with TRBJ1-4; the match to TRBD1 covers 7 bases. V shed 2 bases, J shed 8 bases, and the junction held 20 bases outside the gene matches. The germline V gene has CDR1 MGHRA and CDR2 YSYEKL. The CDR3 has 19 amino acids. The CDR3 sequence: CASSQRYDRADSEGEKLFF. The CDR3 coding sequence is TGCGCCAGCAGCCAAAGGTACGACAGGGCGGATTCCGAGGGGGAAAAACTGTTTTTT.

The chain joins TRBV10-3 to TRBJ1-2, with TRBD1 identical over 9 bases. The CDR3 has 14 residues. V lost 8 bases, J lost 3 bases, and 7 bases stayed unmatched. Germline V gene data show CDR1 as ENHRY and CDR2 as SYGVKD. This CDR3 is CAIRGQGGDYGYTF. The CDR3 bases are TGTGCCATCCGGGGACAGGGCGGTGACTATGGCTACACCTTC.

This clone was detected a few times. V usage is TRBV11-2 and J usage is TRBJ1-2; 7 bases agree with TRBD1. Losses at the gene ends were 2 bases for V and 5 bases for J; bases not matched to a gene: 14. The CDR3 totals 17 residues. The germline CDR1 and CDR2 sequences are SGHAT and FQNNGV. As DNA, the CDR3 is TGTGCCAGCAGCTTACCGGGACAGTTCCGCGTCGGGTATGGCTACACCTTC. Its protein is CASSLPGQFRVGYGYTF.

V usage is TRBV9 and J usage is TRBJ1-2; 11 bases are shared with TRBD1. Germline values: CDR1 SGDLS, CDR2 YYNGEE. J was trimmed by 6 bases and V by 0 bases; bases with no gene match: 7. The CDR3 is 16 residues long. CDR3 in amino acids: CASSVVGTGGENGYTF. Here the CDR3 DNA reads TGTGCCAGCAGCGTAGTAGGGACAGGGGGAGAGAATGGCTACACCTTC. Looking up the rest from reference TRBV9 and TRBJ1-2 gives the full variable domain: DSGVTQTPKHLITATGQRVTLRCSPRSGDLSVYWYQQSLDQGLQFLIQYYNGEERAKGNILERFSAQQFPDLHSELNLSSLELGDSALYFCASSVVGTGGENGYTFGSGTRLTVV.

V usage is TRBV27 and J usage is TRBJ2-1, with D unclear. V lost 0 bases, J lost 0 bases, and 12 bases lay in between. CDR1 and CDR2 from the germline V gene are MNHEY and SMNVEV (reference sequence). The CDR3 loop spans 17 amino acids. CDR3 sequence reads: CASSLSRARSSYNEQFF. CDR3 DNA: TGTGCCAGCAGTTTATCGCGAGCCCGGAGCTCCTACAATGAGCAGTTCTTC.

This chain connects TRBV7-9 to TRBJ2-2; 7 bases map to TRBD1. The CDR3 contains 17 residues. Germline CDR1 is SEHNR and CDR2 is FQNEAQ (reference sequence). Trimming took 2 bases from V and 6 from J; bases not matched to a gene: 12. The CDR3: CASSLSGQGGFSGELFF. The CDR3, as DNA: TGTGCCAGCAGCTTAAGCGGTCAAGGGGGCTTTTCCGGGGAGCTGTTTTTT. Combining the CDR3 with reference TRBV7-9 and TRBJ2-2 gives the whole variable domain DTGVSQNPRHKITKRGQNVTFRCDPISEHNRLYWYRQTLGQGPEFLTYFQNEAQLEKSRLLSDRFSAERPKGSFSTLEIQRTEQGDSAMYLCASSLSGQGGFSGELFFGEGSRLTVL.

This clone occurred a few times. This chain uses TRBV7-8 with TRBJ1-2, with 9 nucleotides matching TRBD1. In germline, CDR1 is SGHVS, CDR2 FQNEAQ. V trimming: 8 bases; J trimming: 7 bases; junction bases outside the gene matches: 11. There are 14 residues in the CDR3. Written as DNA, the CDR3 is TGTGCCAGCGCGTTTCAGGACAGGGGATTTGGCTACACCTTC. It encodes CASAFQDRGFGYTF.

The V call is TRBV5-1, the J call TRBJ2-1, with 10 bases matching TRBD2. The CDR3 has 19 residues. With V trimmed by 3 bases and J by 1 base, 13 bases remained unmatched. Germline V CDR1 and CDR2: SGHRS, YFSETQ. The CDR3 here is CASSSQGVAGGRSYNEQFF. The CDR3 DNA reads TGCGCCAGCAGCTCCCAGGGTGTAGCGGGGGGCCGTTCCTACAATGAGCAGTTCTTC.

V gene TRBV5-1 combines with J gene TRBJ1-1, with D unresolved. Germline CDR1 and CDR2: SGHRS and YFSETQ. The V gene lost 0 bases and the J gene lost 4 bases, with 7 bases spanning the gap. CDR3 length: 13 residues. The CDR3 nucleotides are TGCGCCAGCAGCTTGGCACCAGGCACTGAAGCTTTCTTT. It translates to CASSLAPGTEAFF.

This chain uses TRBV30 with TRBJ1-2; no firm D call. The V gene's germline CDR1 is GTSNPN and CDR2 SVGIG (reference sequence). Trimming shortened V by 5 bases and J by 2 bases, and 9 bases separated the two germline ends. This CDR3 is 12 amino acids long. The CDR3 bases are TGTGCCTGGCGCGAGGGAAACTATGGCTACACCTTC. This codes for CAWREGNYGYTF.

The chain is built from TRBV5-1 and TRBJ1-3; TRBD1 aligns across 8 bases. CDR3 length: 16 amino acids. V gave up 4 bases and J gave up 3 bases; unmatched junction bases: 9. Germline CDR1 reads SGHRS; CDR2 reads YFSETQ. In DNA, the CDR3 is TGCGCCAGCAGCGGGGAAACCGGGACAGGTGGAAACACCATATATTTT. Residues: CASSGETGTGGNTIYF.

This chain links TRBV7-3 with TRBJ2-3, with D hard to call. Germline-derived CDR1 and CDR2 are SGHTA and FQGTGA. Between the trimmed V and J ends, which lost 4 bases and 1 base, there was a span of 12 bases. The CDR3 length is 15 residues. DNA of the CDR3: TGTGCCAGCAGCTCACGGCGTGGGGGCACAGATACGCAGTATTTT. This encodes CASSSRRGGTDTQYF.

The gene calls are TRBV3-1 (or the pseudogene TRBV3-2) and TRBJ2-4; D perhaps matches TRBD2 (5 bases). Germline CDR1 is LGHDT and CDR2 is YNNKEL (reference sequence). V shed 2 bases and J shed 1 base, with 12 bases lying between them. The CDR3 extends over 16 amino acids. As DNA, the CDR3 is TGTGCCAGCAGCCAAAGGACCACGGGGGCCAAAAACATTCAGTACTTC. Translation gives CASSQRTTGAKNIQYF.

This chain uses TRBV6-4 with TRBJ1-6; tentatively, D is TRBD1 (5 bases). The CDR3 runs to 13 residues. V lost 2 bases to trimming and J lost 10 bases, with 9 bases between them. Germline assignment: CDR1 MRHNA and CDR2 SNTAGT. The CDR3 here is CASSDRGGSPLHF. The CDR3 region has the DNA TGTGCCAGCAGTGACAGGGGAGGCTCACCCCTCCACTTT.